This T cell receptor (beta chain) was documented in a study of cytotoxic CD8 clonotypes in ibrutinib-treated CLL listed by TCRdb under 2021. General notes on the study: The cohort had 11 to 12 relapsed/refractory and about 15 treatment-naive patients; 17 were IGHV unmutated. Cryopreserved peripheral blood mononuclear cells were obtained prior to treatment, at the time of response, and at either disease progression or sustained remission. Responses were partial in around 25 patients and complete in 2; after median around 66 months follow-up, some 14 stayed in remission and approximately 12 progressed. Response samples were obtained after a median of around 11 months of treatment, with a range of about 6 to 40 months. Longitudinal samples were obtainable from about 30% of the roughly 90 participants in the trial. On average, each sample yielded about 250,000 productive templates and 85,000 to 95,000 productive rearrangements. Overall results and qualifications from the work: Public clonotypes were rare and either shrank or stayed stable during treatment, and the rise in clonality at ibrutinib response reflected expansion of private clonotypes. At baseline, clonality was higher than in age-matched healthy donors and showed a strong correlation with circulating CD8+ T-cell counts. Clonality increased at ibrutinib response, stayed stable in sustained remission, and fell back toward baseline at progression. Lymph node repertoires were not examined, and the timing of sampling was not matched between patients in sustained remission and those whose disease progressed.

A MiSeq instrument was used for deep resolution sequencing, which targeted depths ranging from 1 in 1 million up to 1 in 200,000 T cells, with coverage averaging 10x for each clonotype. The immunoSEQ hsTCRB Kit was used to generate TCR beta libraries. On the study's bioinformatics: Data were analyzed with ImmunoSEQ Data Assistant and ImmunoSEQ Analyzer, with V, D and J genes assigned per IMGT definitions. Clonality, with values ranging from 0 to 1, was calculated as one minus the normalized Shannon entropy of productive rearrangement frequencies. Public clonotype analysis was restricted to overrepresented clonotypes comprising at least 0.05% of each patient's repertoire. About a dozen age-matched healthy donor repertoires from immuneACCESS served as clonality controls. TCRdb mirrors the immuneACCESS table, restricted to in-frame sequences. Some clones are absent from its copies; in checked studies, under half trace to an unresolved V gene, and the reason for the others is unknown. D and trimming come from the DNA, and the V and J calls and clone size come from that table. This sample gives tens of thousands of clones in total; around 83% of them show up just once. The biggest ten clones account for about 5.8% of the sample.

The junction carries 4 bases between V and J, which are trimmed by 0 bases and 5 bases respectively. CDR1 SGHVS and CDR2 FQNEAQ are derived from the germline V gene. Counted from cysteine to phenylalanine, this CDR3 has 12 amino acids. The sequence is cut down to CDR3 DNA, 36 bases in frame from base 1. For TCR beta library preparation, about 1.8 micrograms of genomic DNA were isolated from cryopreserved PBMCs. Longitudinal blood samples from CLL patients receiving ibrutinib monotherapy were subjected to high-throughput TCR beta sequencing. The patients took part in an open-label, single-center phase 2 trial of ibrutinib monotherapy. As regards this clone: Its antigen is currently not known. The record has no base qualities; no much larger clone is one base away.

This receptor was taken from a human donor with chronic lymphocytic leukemia. The chain links TRBV7-8 with TRBJ2-5; the D gene cannot be named for sure. The specimen comprised PBMCs, sampled before ibrutinib treatment. The CDR3: CASSLAGETQYF. Here is the DNA: TGTGCCAGCAGCTTAGCGGGGGAGACCCAGTACTTC. The CDR3 plus the reference TRBV7-8 and TRBJ2-5 genes for the other parts give the full variable domain: GAGVSQSPRYKVAKRGQDVALRCDPISGHVSLFWYQQALGQGPEFLTYFQNEAQLDKSGLPSDRFFAERPEGSVSTLKIQRTQQEDSAVYLCASSLAGETQYFGPGTRLLVL.